The 27 T cell receptor beta chains listed next were all sequenced from one sample in a study of shared T cell receptors in the human thymus. Sequenced by immunoSEQ multiplex PCR; TCRdb stores in-frame clones only, minus some. This sample carries about 660,000 clones, 85% to 90% of them seen once, and the ten largest clones take 0.01%. This sample was shared with a second study, whose subject was human thymus T cells.

Sequences were obtained from thymocytes. These receptors were taken from a boy in the first two years of life with a congenital heart defect.

The CDR3 protein is CASSDGLAGALLNEQFF. The CDR3 DNA reads as TGCGCCAGCAGCGATGGACTAGCGGGAGCTCTCCTCAATGAGCAGTTCTTC. This chain links TRBV5-1 with TRBJ2-1; 13 positions agree with TRBD2. After removal of 4 bases from V and 6 bases from J, the junction contained 10 bases not matched to a gene. This CDR3 region has 17 residues. The germline V gene has CDR1 SGHRS and CDR2 YFSETQ.

The rearrangement links TRBV7-6 to TRBJ1-1, with D uncertain. The germline gives CDR1 SGHVS, CDR2 FNYEAQ. The CDR3 spans 15 residues. V was pared by 5 bases and J by 1 base, with 14 bases between. The DNA of the CDR3 is TGTGCCAGCAGCCGTCATCAGGTGGGGAACACTGAAGCTTTCTTT. Translating it yields CASSRHQVGNTEAFF.

The chain joins TRBV25-1 to TRBJ1-2, with a tentative D call TRBD1 (5 bases). The germline gives CDR1 MGHDK, CDR2 SYGVNS. This CDR3 region has 13 residues. Trimming pared 0 bases from V and 11 bases from J, leaving 13 bases between. The CDR3 reads CASSEYGRDLYTF. The DNA for the CDR3 is TGTGCCAGCAGTGAATACGGGAGGGACCTATACACCTTC.

The gene calls are TRBV7-9 and TRBJ2-3; a weak D match, TRBD2 (6 bases). CDR1 is SEHNR and CDR2 is FQNEAQ in the germline V gene (reference sequence). The V and J ends lost 7 bases and 5 bases respectively, with 7 bases between them. The CDR3 is 11 amino acids. CDR3 bases: TGTGCCAGCATGGAGGGAGATACGCAGTATTTT. Encoded protein: CASMEGDTQYF.

With respect to this clone: This sample includes further DNA sequences coding for the same CDR3. This chain joins TRBV27 and TRBJ2-5, with D perhaps TRBD1 (6 bases). CDR1 and CDR2 (germline): MNHEY, SMNVEV (reference sequence). The CDR3 has 13 residues. The V end lost 3 bases, the J end lost 4 bases, and 9 bases lay between the germline ends. CDR3 in DNA: TGTGCCAGCAGTTTGCAAGGGGGAGAGACCCAGTACTTC. This translates into CASSLQGGETQYF.

The V and J genes are TRBV14 and TRBJ2-3; 8 bases line up with TRBD2. This CDR3 spans 16 amino acids. Trimming took 4 bases from V and 4 from J; bases not matched to a gene: 10. CDR1 and CDR2 from the germline V gene are SGHDN and FVKESK. The CDR3 reads CASSPLSGGPPDTQYF. In DNA form, the CDR3 reads TGTGCCAGCAGCCCCCTTTCGGGAGGGCCGCCAGATACGCAGTATTTT.

The V gene is TRBV7-9, the J gene TRBJ2-1, with 8 bases aligning to TRBD2. The CDR3 is made up of 19 amino acids. Per the germline V gene, CDR1 is SEHNR and CDR2 is FQNEAQ (reference sequence). The V segment lost 0 bases and the J segment 7 bases; nucleotides outside the gene matches: 17. The CDR3 protein is CASSLAWDKKEAGENEQFF. The CDR3 nucleotides are TGTGCCAGCAGCTTAGCCTGGGACAAGAAAGAAGCGGGAGAGAATGAGCAGTTCTTC.

The chain links TRBV2 to TRBJ2-5, with D possibly TRBD2 on 6 matching bases. The length of the CDR3 is 14 residues. Per the germline V gene, CDR1 is SNHLY and CDR2 is FYNNEI. The V end was cut by 5 bases, the J end by 5 bases, with 15 bases between. CDR3 DNA: TGTGCCAGCAGTCCGGACTATTATGGGGAGACCCAGTACTTC. Its translation is CASSPDYYGETQYF.

The rearrangement uses TRBV4-2 and TRBJ1-2; 9 positions match TRBD1. Germline V lookup: CDR1 LGHNA, CDR2 YNFKEQ. J gave up 5 bases and V 4 bases, and 5 bases lay outside the gene matches. The CDR3 is 14 amino acids. The DNA for the CDR3 is TGTGCCAGCAGCCCGGGGACAGGGAGATATGGCTACACCTTC. It codes for CASSPGTGRYGYTF.

This chain joins TRBV5-1 and TRBJ1-5; TRBD1 matches at 7 bases. V trimming: 1 base; J trimming: 7 bases; junction bases outside the gene matches: 8. Germline V lookup: CDR1 SGHRS, CDR2 YFSETQ. The CDR3 consists of 15 residues. The CDR3 spells CASSLPDGTVQPQHF. As DNA, the CDR3 is TGCGCCAGCAGCTTGCCAGATGGGACAGTCCAGCCCCAGCATTTT.

The chain is built from TRBV27 and TRBJ2-7; D is undetermined. The CDR3 runs to 14 residues. Germline V lookup: CDR1 MNHEY, CDR2 SMNVEV (reference sequence). The germline V and J ends were trimmed by 3 bases and 0 bases, with 9 bases remaining between them. CDR3 residues: CASSLSNCSYEQYF. The CDR3 DNA reads TGTGCCAGCAGTTTGAGTAATTGCTCCTACGAGCAGTACTTC.

The J gene is TRBJ1-4, the V gene TRBV9; D possibly corresponds to TRBD1 (6 bases). V was clipped by 3 bases and J by 5 bases, with 11 bases between them. This CDR3 is 14 amino acids long. Germline-derived CDR1 and CDR2 are SGDLS and YYNGEE. CDR3 sequence (DNA): TGTGCCAGCAGCGGGACGGACAGCAATGAAAAACTGTTTTTT. It codes for CASSGTDSNEKLFF.

The V call is TRBV19, the J call TRBJ2-7, with TRBD1 matching 8 bases. Trimming took 3 bases from V and 5 from J; bases not matched to a gene: 6. From germline, CDR1 is LNHDA and CDR2 SQIVND (reference sequence). The CDR3 is 14 residues long. The CDR3 nucleotides are TGTGCCAGTAGTATTCAGGGGGCGCCGGACGAGCAGTACTTC. Its protein product is CASSIQGAPDEQYF.

Points on this clone: This same CDR3 is encoded by further DNA sequences in the sample. The chain carries TRBV2 and TRBJ2-7; 7 nucleotides align to TRBD1. CDR1 and CDR2 (germline): SNHLY, FYNNEI. This CDR3 has 13 residues. V lost 9 bases, J lost 3 bases, and 8 bases stayed unmatched. The CDR3 nucleotides are TGTGCCAGTTCGTCCCGGGACAGCTACGAGCAGTACTTC. It codes for CASSSRDSYEQYF.

The gene calls are TRBV7-9 and TRBJ1-1; 9 nucleotides agree with TRBD1. CDR3 length: 15 amino acids. The trim removed 4 bases at V and 6 bases at J, leaving 9 bases unmatched. CDR1 is SEHNR, CDR2 FQNEAQ, per germline (reference sequence). The CDR3: CASSSGPDRGPEAFF. As DNA, the CDR3 is TGTGCCAGCAGCTCGGGGCCGGACAGGGGCCCTGAAGCTTTCTTT.

V usage is TRBV7-2 and J usage is TRBJ2-7; tentatively, D is TRBD2 (5 bases). The J call is uncertain, as TRBJ2-5 better fits the DNA end. Per germline, CDR1 SGHTA and CDR2 FQGNSA. This CDR3 has 17 residues. CDR3 amino acids: CASTQKGDQRTLETQYF. The CDR3 nucleotides read TGTGCCAGCACCCAGAAGGGCGATCAGCGGACCCTAGAGACCCAGTACTTC.

CDR3 sequence: CASSQTSAGPTDTQYF. DNA for the CDR3: TGCGCCAGCAGCCAAACGTCGGCAGGGCCCACAGATACGCAGTATTTT. The chain has TRBV4-3 and TRBJ2-3, with D tentatively TRBD1 (5 bases). The ends were cut back, 2 bases at V and 2 bases at J, with 14 bases in the middle. Germline CDR1 is LGHNA and CDR2 is YSLEER. The CDR3 loop spans 16 amino acids.

This clone was seen only once. The rearrangement links TRBV4-1 to TRBJ2-3, with 8 bases fitting TRBD2. The CDR3 totals 18 residues. The V segment lost 0 bases and the J segment 1 base; nucleotides outside the gene matches: 9. The germline CDR1 and CDR2 sequences are MGHRA and YSYEKL. The CDR3 DNA is TGCGCCAGCAGCCAAGATCGGGGGCGGGAGGTGGGCACAGATACGCAGTATTTT. This codes for CASSQDRGREVGTDTQYF.

J is TRBJ2-3 and V is TRBV5-1; tentative D call: TRBD2 (5 bases). This CDR3 has 14 amino acids. CDR1 is SGHRS and CDR2 is YFSETQ in the germline V gene. V was cut by 2 bases and J by 4 bases, with 11 bases left in between. The CDR3 nucleotides are TGCGCCAGCAGCTTACGAGGGTTACCAGATACGCAGTATTTT. This sequence encodes CASSLRGLPDTQYF.

The gene calls are TRBV4-1 and TRBJ2-6, with D maybe TRBD1 (6 bases). Looked up from germline, CDR1 is MGHRA and CDR2 is YSYEKL. Trimming took 1 base from V and 1 from J, leaving 23 bases between them. The length of the CDR3 is 21 residues. The CDR3 coding sequence is TGCGCCAGCAGCCAAGTTGGAACGTTACGGGACACCAAATCTGGGGCCAACGTCCTGACTTTC. Protein product: CASSQVGTLRDTKSGANVLTF.

The chain uses TRBV7-3 and TRBJ2-5, with 8 bases lining up with TRBD2. Germline assignment: CDR1 SGHTA and CDR2 FQGTGA. The CDR3 loop spans 14 amino acids. V was clipped by 5 bases and J by 5 bases; unmatched bases: 7. CDR3 nucleotide sequence: TGTGCCAGCAGCCCTAAAGCGGGAGCGGAGACCCAGTACTTC. This encodes CASSPKAGAETQYF.

The chain joins TRBV4-3 to TRBJ2-5; 15 nucleotides match TRBD2. The V segment lost 4 bases and the J segment 6 bases; nucleotides outside the gene matches: 3. This CDR3 is built from 15 residues. From germline, CDR1 is LGHNA and CDR2 YSLEER. In nucleotides, the CDR3 is TGCGCCAGCAGCCGCGGACTAGCGGGAGGGAAGACCCAGTACTTC. Its translation is CASSRGLAGGKTQYF.

The chain employs TRBV7-2 and TRBJ1-5; 12 bases agree with TRBD1. Germline loops: CDR1 SGHTA, CDR2 FQGNSA. The CDR3 is 17 amino acids. V shed 5 bases, J shed 4 bases, and the junction held 9 bases outside the gene matches. CDR3 nucleotides: TGTGCCAGCAGCGTAGGTGGGACAGGGGGCGATAATCAGCCCCAGCATTTT. This encodes CASSVGGTGGDNQPQHF.

CDR3 residues: CASSQGPGTSGSDEQFF. The DNA of the CDR3 is TGCGCCAGCAGCCAAGGTCCCGGGACTAGCGGGAGTGATGAGCAGTTCTTC. The chain employs TRBV4-3 and TRBJ2-1; 14 positions match TRBD2. Losses at the gene ends were 1 base for V and 8 bases for J; bases not matched to a gene: 7. The CDR3 is 17 amino acids. The germline CDR1 and CDR2 sequences are LGHNA and YSLEER.

The genes are TRBV7-2 and TRBJ2-1; D might be TRBD2 (6 bases). Germline CDR1 reads SGHTA; CDR2 reads FQGNSA. The V and J ends lost 4 bases and 4 bases respectively, with 26 bases between them. This CDR3 spans 19 amino acids. The CDR3 nucleotides are TGTGCCAGCAGCTCCCCGTGGTGCCCAGTGGCTGGGGGGTACAATGAGCAGTTCTTC. Translating it yields CASSSPWCPVAGGYNEQFF.

J is TRBJ2-1 and V is TRBV21-1; the table's D gene call, TRBD1, was not cross checked with the DNA. TRBV21-1 is designated a pseudogene. The CDR3 is made up of 12 amino acids. The CDR3 region has the DNA TGTGCCAGCAGCACCAGTTACAATGAGCAGTTCTTC. Translating it yields CASSTSYNEQFF.

In this sample, this clone turned up a few times. The V gene is TRBV15, the J gene TRBJ1-3; no definite D call. The CDR3 is made up of 11 amino acids. Between the trimmed V and J ends, which lost 0 bases and 14 bases, there was a span of 8 bases. Germline V gene data show CDR1 as LNHNV and CDR2 as YYDKDF (reference sequence). Here the CDR3 DNA reads TGTGCCACCAGCAGAGATAAGCAGGTATATTTT. It is translated as CATSRDKQVYF. The whole variable domain, remainder taken from reference TRBV15 and TRBJ1-3, is DAMVIQNPRYQVTQFGKPVTLSCSQTLNHNVMYWYQQKSSQAPKLLFHYYDKDFNNEADTPDNFQSRRPNTSFCFLDIRSPGLGDTAMYLCATSRDKQVYFGEGSWLTVV.